The following is a T cell receptor (beta chain) sequence with its context. CDR1 is SGHTA, CDR2 FQGNSA, per germline. J gave up 8 bases and V 1 base, and 9 bases lay outside the gene matches. This CDR3 has 16 amino acids. Sequenced by immunoSEQ multiplex PCR; TCRdb stores in-frame clones only, minus some. This table has about 400,000 clones, roughly 80% appearing once. The source of the sample is a study of Ad26.COV2.S vaccination and SARS-CoV-2 variants. Treatment here: around 19 received Ad26.COV2.S at low or high dose, single or two shots; five or six received placebo; per-sample allocation not given. Material that was analyzed had been drawn on day 63 after the first vaccine or placebo injection.

Sequenced here: peripheral blood, sampled in a trial of Ad26.COV2.S vaccine versus placebo. The sequence came from a person between 18 and 65 years old who received the Ad26.COV2.S COVID-19 vaccine or a placebo. The rearrangement links TRBV7-2 to TRBJ2-1, with 9 positions matching TRBD2. For the CDR3, the DNA is TGTGCCAGCAGCTTAGAATCTAGCGGGGCCATCCATGAGCAGTTCTTC. It is translated as CASSLESSGAIHEQFF.